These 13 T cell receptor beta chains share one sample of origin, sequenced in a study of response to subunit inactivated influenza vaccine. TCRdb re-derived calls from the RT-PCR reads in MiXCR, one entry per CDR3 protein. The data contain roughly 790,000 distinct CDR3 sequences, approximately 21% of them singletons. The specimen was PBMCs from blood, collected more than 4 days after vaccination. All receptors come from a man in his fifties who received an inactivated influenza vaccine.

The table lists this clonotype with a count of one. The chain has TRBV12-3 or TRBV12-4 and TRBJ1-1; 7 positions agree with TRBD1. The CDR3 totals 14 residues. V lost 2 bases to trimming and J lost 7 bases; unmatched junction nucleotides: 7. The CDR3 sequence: CASSLLGGEGEAFF. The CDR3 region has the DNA TGTGCCAGCAGTTTATTAGGGGGCGAGGGTGAAGCTTTCTTT.

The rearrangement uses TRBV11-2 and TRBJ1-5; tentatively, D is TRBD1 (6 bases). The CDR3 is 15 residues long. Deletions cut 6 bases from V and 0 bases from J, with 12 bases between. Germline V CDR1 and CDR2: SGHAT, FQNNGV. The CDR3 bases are TGTGCCAGCAGTCGATCAGGGGATAGCAATCAGCCCCAGCATTTT. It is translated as CASSRSGDSNQPQHF.

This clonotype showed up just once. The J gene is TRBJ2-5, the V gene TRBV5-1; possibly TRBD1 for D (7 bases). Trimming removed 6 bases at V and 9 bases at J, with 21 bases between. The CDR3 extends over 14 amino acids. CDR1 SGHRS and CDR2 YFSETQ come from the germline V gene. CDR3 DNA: TGCGCCAGCATTTTTTATCCGGGACAGCGGGCCCAGTACTTC. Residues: CASIFYPGQRAQYF.

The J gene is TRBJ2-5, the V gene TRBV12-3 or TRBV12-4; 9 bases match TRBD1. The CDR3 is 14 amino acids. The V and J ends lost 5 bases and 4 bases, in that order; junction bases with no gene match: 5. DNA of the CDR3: TGTGCCAGCAGTAACGGACAGGGGCCAGAGACCCAGTACTTC. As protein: CASSNGQGPETQYF.

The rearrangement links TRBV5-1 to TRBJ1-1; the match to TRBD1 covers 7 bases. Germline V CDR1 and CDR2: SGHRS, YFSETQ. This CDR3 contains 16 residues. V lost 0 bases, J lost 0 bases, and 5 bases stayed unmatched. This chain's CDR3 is CASSLEPGQMNTEAFF. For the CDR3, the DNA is TGCGCCAGCAGCTTGGAACCGGGACAGATGAACACTGAAGCTTTCTTT.

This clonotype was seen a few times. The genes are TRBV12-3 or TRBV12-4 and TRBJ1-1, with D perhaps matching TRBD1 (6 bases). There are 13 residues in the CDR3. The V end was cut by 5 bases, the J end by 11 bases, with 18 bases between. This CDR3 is CASSAGTPVPAFF. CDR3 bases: TGTGCCAGCAGTGCTGGGACACCAGTTCCCGCTTTCTTT.

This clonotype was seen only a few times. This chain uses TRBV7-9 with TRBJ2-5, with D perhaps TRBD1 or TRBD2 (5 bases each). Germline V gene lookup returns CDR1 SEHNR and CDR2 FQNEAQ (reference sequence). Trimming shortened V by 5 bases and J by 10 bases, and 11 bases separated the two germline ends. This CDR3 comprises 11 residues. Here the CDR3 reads CASSLEGIQYF. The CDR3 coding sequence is TGTGCCAGCAGCCTCGAGGGGATCCAGTACTTC.

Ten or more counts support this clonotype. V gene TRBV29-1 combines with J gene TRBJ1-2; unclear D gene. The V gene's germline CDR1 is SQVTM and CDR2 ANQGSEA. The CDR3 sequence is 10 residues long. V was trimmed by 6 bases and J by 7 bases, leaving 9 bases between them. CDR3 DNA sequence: TGCAGCGTCGAGGGTTCTGGCTACACCTTC. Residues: CSVEGSGYTF.

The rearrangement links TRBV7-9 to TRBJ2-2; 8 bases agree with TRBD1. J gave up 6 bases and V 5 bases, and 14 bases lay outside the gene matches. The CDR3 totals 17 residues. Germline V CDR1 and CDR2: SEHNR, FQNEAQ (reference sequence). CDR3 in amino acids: CASSTAGQGAFAGELFF. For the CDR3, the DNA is TGTGCCAGCAGCACCGCAGGGCAGGGGGCTTTCGCCGGGGAGCTGTTTTTT.

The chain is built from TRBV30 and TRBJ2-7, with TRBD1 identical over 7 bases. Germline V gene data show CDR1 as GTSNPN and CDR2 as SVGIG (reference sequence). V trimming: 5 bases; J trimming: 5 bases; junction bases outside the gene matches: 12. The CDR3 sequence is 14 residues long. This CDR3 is CAWAIQGMGDEQYF. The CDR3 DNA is TGTGCCTGGGCCATACAGGGGATGGGAGACGAGCAGTACTTC.

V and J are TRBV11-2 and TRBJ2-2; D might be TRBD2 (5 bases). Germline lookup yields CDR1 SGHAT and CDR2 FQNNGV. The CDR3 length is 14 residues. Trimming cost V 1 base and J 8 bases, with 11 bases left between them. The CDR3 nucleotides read TGTGCCAGCAGCTTAGCTCGGCGGGCTGGGGAGCTGTTTTTT. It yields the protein CASSLARRAGELFF.

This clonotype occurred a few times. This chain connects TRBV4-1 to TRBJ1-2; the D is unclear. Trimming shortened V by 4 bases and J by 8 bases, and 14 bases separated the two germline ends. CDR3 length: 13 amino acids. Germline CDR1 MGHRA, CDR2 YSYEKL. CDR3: CASSLNPLGGYTF. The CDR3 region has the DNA TGCGCCAGCAGCCTTAACCCCCTGGGGGGCTACACCTTC.

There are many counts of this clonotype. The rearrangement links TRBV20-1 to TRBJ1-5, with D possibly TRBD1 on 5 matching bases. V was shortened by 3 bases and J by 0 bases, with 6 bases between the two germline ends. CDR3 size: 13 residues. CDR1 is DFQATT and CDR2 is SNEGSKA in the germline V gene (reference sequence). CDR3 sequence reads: CSARTDSNQPQHF. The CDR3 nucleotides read TGCAGTGCTAGGACAGATAGCAATCAGCCCCAGCATTTT.